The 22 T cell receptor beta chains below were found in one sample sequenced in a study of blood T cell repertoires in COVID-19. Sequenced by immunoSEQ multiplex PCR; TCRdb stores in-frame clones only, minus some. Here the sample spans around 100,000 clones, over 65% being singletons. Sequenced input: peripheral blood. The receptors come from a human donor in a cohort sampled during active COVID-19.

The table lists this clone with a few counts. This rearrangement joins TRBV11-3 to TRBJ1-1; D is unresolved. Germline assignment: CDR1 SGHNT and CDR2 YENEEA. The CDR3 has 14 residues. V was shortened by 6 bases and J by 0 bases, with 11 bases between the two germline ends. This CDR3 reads CASRKQYMNTEAFF. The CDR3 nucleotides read TGTGCCAGCAGGAAACAGTATATGAACACTGAAGCTTTCTTT. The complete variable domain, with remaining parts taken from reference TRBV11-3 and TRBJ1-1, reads EAGVVQSPRYKIIEKKQPVAFWCNPISGHNTLYWYLQNLGQGPELLIRYENEEAVDDSQLPKDRFSAERLKGVDSTLKIQPAELGDSAVYLCASRKQYMNTEAFFGQGTRLTVV.

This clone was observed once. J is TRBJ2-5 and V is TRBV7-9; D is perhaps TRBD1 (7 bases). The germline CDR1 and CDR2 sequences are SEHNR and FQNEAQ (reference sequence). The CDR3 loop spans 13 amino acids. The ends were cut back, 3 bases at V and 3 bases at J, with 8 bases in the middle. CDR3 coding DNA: TGTGCCAGCAGCTTCAGGGGGGAAGAGACCCAGTACTTC. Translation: CASSFRGEETQYF.

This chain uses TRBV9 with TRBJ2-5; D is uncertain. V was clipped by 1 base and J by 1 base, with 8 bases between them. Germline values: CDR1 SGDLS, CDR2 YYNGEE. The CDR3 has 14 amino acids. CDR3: CASSVWSSQETQYF. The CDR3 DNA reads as TGTGCCAGCAGCGTATGGTCTAGCCAAGAGACCCAGTACTTC.

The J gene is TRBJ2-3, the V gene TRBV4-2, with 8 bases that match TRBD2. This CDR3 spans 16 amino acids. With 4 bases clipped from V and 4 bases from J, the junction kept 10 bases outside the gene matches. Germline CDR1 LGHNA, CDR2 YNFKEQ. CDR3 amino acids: CASSPLGGAFPDTQYF. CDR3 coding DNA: TGTGCCAGCAGCCCGCTCGGGGGGGCCTTCCCAGATACGCAGTATTTT.

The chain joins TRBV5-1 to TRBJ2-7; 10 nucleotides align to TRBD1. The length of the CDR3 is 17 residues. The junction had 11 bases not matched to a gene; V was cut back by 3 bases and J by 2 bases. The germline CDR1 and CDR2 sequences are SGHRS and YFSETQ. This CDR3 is CASSSRDRGSLAYEQYF. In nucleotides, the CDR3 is TGCGCCAGCAGCTCACGGGACAGGGGTAGTTTGGCCTACGAGCAGTACTTC.

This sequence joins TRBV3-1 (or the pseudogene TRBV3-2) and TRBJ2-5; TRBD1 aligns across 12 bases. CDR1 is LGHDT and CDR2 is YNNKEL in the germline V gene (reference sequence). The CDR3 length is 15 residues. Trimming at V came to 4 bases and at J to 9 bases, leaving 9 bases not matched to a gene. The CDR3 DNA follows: TGTGCCAGCAGCCCCCGGGACAGGGGGCTCGAGGCCCAGTACTTC. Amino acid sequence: CASSPRDRGLEAQYF.

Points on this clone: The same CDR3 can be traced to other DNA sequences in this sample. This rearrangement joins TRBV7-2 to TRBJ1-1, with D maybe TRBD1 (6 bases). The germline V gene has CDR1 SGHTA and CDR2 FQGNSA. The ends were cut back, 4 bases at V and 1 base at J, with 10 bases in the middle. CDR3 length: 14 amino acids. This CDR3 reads CASSSQGGNTEAFF. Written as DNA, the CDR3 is TGTGCCAGCAGCTCCCAAGGGGGGAACACTGAAGCTTTCTTT.

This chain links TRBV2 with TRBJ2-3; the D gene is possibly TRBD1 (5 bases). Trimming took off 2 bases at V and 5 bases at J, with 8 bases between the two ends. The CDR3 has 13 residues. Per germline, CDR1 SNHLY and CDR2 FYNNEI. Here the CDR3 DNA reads TGTGCCAGCAGTGAACAGGGATTAGATACGCAGTATTTT. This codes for CASSEQGLDTQYF.

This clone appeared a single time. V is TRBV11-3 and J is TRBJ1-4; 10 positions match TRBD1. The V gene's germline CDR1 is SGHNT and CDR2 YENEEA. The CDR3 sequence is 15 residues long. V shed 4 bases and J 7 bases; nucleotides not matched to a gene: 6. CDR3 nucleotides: TGTGCCAGCAGCTCCTGGGACAGGGGAGGTGAAAAACTGTTTTTT. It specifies CASSSWDRGGEKLFF.

CDR3 in amino acids: CASSPESIQVTEAFF. CDR3 sequence (DNA): TGTGCCAGCAGCCCAGAGTCCATCCAGGTTACTGAAGCTTTCTTT. The rearrangement joins TRBV6-6 to TRBJ1-1; D not certain. CDR1 and CDR2 from the germline V gene are MNHNY and SVGAGI (reference sequence). Trimming took 6 bases from V and 5 from J, leaving 19 bases between them. This CDR3 has 15 residues.

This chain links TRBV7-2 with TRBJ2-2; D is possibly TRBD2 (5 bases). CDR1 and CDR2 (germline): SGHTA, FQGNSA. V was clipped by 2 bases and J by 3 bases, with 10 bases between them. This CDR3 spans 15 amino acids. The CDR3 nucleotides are TGTGCCAGCAGCTTAACGACGGAGGACACCGGGGAGCTGTTTTTT. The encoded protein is CASSLTTEDTGELFF.

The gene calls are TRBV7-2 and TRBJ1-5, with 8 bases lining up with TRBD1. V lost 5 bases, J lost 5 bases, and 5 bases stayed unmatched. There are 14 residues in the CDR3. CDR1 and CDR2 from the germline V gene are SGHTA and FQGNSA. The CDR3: CASSPDRGDQPQHF. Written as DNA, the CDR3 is TGTGCCAGCAGCCCCGACAGGGGAGATCAGCCCCAGCATTTT.

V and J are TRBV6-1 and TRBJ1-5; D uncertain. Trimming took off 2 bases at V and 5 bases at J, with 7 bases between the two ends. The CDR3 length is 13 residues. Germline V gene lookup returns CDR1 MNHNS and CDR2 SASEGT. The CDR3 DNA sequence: TGTGCCAGCAGTGAATTCGGAGATCAGCCCCAGCATTTT. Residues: CASSEFGDQPQHF.

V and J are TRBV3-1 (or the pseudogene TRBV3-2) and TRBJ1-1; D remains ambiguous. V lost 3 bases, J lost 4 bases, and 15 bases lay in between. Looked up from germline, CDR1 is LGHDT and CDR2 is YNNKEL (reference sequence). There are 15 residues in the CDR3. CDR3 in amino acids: CASSQYWGVGTEAFF. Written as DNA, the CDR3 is TGTGCCAGCAGCCAGTATTGGGGAGTAGGCACTGAAGCTTTCTTT.

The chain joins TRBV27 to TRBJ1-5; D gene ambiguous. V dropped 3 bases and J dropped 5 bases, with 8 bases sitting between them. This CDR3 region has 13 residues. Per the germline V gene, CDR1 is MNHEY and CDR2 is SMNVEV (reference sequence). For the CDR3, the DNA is TGTGCCAGCAGTTTTCAAGAGTATCAGCCCCAGCATTTT. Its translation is CASSFQEYQPQHF.

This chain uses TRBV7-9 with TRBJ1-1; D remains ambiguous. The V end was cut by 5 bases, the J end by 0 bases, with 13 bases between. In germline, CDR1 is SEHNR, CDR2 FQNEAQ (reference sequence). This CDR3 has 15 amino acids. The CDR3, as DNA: TGTGCCAGCAGCACCTTTACAGATATGAACACTGAAGCTTTCTTT. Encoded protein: CASSTFTDMNTEAFF.

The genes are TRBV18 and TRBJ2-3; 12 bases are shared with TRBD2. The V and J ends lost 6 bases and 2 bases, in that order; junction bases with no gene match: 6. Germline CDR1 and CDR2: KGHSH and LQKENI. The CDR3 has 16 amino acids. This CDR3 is CASSLGTSGYTDTQYF. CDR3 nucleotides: TGTGCCAGCTCCCTTGGGACTAGCGGGTACACAGATACGCAGTATTTT.

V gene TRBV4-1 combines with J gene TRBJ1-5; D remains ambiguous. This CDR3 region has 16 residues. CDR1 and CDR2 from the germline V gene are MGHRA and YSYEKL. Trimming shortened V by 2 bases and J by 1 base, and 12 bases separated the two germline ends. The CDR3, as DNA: TGCGCCAGCAGCCAAAAACAGTTGCAAAGCAATCAGCCCCAGCATTTT. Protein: CASSQKQLQSNQPQHF.

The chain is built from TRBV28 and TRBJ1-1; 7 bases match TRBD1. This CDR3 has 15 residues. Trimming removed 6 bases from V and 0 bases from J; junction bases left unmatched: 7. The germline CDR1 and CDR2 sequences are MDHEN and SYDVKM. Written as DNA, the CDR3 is TGTGCCAGCAGAGGGTACAGGGGCTTGAACACTGAAGCTTTCTTT. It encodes CASRGYRGLNTEAFF.

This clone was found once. This CDR3 is CASSQESSGWETQYF. The CDR3 nucleotides read TGTGCCAGCAGCCAAGAGTCTAGCGGTTGGGAGACCCAGTACTTC. This chain uses TRBV4-2 with TRBJ2-5, with TRBD2 identical over 7 bases. The junction had 6 bases not matched to a gene; V was cut back by 0 bases and J by 5 bases. The germline CDR1 and CDR2 sequences are LGHNA and YNFKEQ. The CDR3 extends over 15 amino acids.

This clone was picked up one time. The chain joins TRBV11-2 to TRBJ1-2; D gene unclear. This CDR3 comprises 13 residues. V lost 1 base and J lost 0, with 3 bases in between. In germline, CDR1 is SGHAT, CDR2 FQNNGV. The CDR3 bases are TGTGCCAGCAGCTTAGTCGCTAACTATGGCTACACCTTC. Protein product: CASSLVANYGYTF.

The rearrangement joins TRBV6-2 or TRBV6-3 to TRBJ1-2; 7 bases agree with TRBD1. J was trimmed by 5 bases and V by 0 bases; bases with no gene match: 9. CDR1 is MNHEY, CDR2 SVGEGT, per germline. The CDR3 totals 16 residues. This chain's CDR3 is CASSYSGQPRGYGYTF. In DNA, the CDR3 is TGTGCCAGCAGTTACTCCGGACAGCCCAGGGGGTATGGCTACACCTTC.